This T cell receptor (beta chain) is drawn from a study of cytomegalovirus exposure and HLA in healthy donors. Findings and limits, study-wide: In a later analysis, specific HLA alleles were associated with 15,000 to 20,000 TCR beta sequences at a 0.05 false discovery rate.

CDR1 SQVTM and CDR2 ANQGSEA come from the germline V gene. This CDR3 is built from 11 residues. Vbeta (60) and Jbeta (13) primers were used in the PCR. Some clones are missing from TCRdb's copy, which holds only in-frame ones; the method was immunoSEQ multiplex PCR. The table lists about 140,000 clones, 82% of them singletons. On this clone itself: What it binds is not known.

The sequenced material came from PBMCs. The TCR originated in a man aged 18 to 29 in good health and CMV-seropositive. This chain links TRBV29-1 with TRBJ2-5; TRBD2 might be the D (6 bases). The J call may be wrong; the DNA end is better matched by TRBJ2-7. The CDR3 protein is CSVEGGYEQYF. In DNA form, the CDR3 reads TGCAGCGTTGAGGGAGGCTACGAGCAGTACTTC.